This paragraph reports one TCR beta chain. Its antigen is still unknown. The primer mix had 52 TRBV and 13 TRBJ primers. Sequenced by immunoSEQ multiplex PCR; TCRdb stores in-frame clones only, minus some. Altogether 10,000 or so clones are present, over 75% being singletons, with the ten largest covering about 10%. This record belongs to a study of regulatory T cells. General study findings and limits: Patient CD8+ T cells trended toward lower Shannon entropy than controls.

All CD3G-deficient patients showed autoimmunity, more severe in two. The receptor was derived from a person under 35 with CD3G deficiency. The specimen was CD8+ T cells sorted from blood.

CDR3 protein: CASSLDPGVSGEQYF. The CDR3 bases are TGTGCCAGCAGTTTAGACCCCGGAGTAAGTGGAGAGCAGTACTTC. V is TRBV28 and J is TRBJ2-7; D remains ambiguous. CDR1 and CDR2 (germline): MDHEN, SYDVKM. The ends were cut back, 2 bases at V and 7 bases at J, with 18 bases in the middle. The CDR3 is made up of 15 amino acids.